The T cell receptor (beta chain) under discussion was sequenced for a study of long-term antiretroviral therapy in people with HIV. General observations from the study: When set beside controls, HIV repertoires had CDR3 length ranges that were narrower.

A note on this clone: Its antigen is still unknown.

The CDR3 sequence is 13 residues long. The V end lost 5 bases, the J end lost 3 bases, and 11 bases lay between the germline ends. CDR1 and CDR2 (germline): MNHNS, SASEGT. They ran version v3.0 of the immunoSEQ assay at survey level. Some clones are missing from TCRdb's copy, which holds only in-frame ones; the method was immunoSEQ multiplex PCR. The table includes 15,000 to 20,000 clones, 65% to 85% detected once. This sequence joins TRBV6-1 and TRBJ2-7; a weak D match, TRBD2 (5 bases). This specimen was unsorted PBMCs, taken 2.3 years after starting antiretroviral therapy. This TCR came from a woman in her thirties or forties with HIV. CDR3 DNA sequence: TGTGCCAGCAGTAAAGGACGGGACTACGAGCAGTACTTC. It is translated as CASSKGRDYEQYF.